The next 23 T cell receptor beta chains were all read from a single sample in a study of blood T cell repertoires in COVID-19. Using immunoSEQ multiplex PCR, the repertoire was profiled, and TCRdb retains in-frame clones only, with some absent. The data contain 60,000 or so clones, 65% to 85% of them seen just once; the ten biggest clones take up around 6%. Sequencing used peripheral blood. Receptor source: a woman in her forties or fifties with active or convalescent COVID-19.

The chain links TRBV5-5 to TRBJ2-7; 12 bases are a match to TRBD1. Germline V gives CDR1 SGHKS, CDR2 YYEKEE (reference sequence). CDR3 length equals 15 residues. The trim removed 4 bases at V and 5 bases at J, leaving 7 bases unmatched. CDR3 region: CASSLRDRGLDEQYF. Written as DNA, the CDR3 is TGTGCCAGCAGCCTCCGGGACAGGGGGCTGGACGAGCAGTACTTC.

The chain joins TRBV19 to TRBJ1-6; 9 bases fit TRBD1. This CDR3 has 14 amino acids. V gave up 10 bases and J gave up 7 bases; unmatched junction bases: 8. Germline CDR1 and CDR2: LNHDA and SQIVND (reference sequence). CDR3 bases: TGTGCCACCAGGAACAGGGGGCTCAATTCACCCCTCCACTTT. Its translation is CATRNRGLNSPLHF. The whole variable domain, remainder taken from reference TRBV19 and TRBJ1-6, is DGGITQSPKYLFRKEGQNVTLSCEQNLNHDAMYWYRQDPGQGLRLIYYSQIVNDFQKGDIAEGYSVSREKKESFPLTVTSAQKNPTAFYLCATRNRGLNSPLHFGNGTRLTVT.

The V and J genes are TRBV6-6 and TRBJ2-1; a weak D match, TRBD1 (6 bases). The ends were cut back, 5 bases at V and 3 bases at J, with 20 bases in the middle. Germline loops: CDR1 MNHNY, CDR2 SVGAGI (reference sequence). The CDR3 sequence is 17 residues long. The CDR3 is CASSPRGGQFLYNEQFF. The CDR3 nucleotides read TGTGCCAGCAGTCCAAGAGGAGGACAGTTCCTCTACAATGAGCAGTTCTTC.

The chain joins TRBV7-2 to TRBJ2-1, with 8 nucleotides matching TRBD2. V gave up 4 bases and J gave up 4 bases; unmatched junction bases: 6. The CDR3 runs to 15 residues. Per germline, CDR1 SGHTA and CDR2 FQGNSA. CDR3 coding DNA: TGTGCCAGCAGCTCCCGAGCGGGGGATTACAATGAGCAGTTCTTC. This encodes CASSSRAGDYNEQFF.

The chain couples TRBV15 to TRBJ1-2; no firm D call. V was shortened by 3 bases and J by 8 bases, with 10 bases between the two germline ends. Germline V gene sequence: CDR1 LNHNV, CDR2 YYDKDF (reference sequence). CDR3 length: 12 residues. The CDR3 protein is CATSRDSWGYTF. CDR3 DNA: TGTGCCACCAGCAGGGACTCTTGGGGCTACACCTTC.

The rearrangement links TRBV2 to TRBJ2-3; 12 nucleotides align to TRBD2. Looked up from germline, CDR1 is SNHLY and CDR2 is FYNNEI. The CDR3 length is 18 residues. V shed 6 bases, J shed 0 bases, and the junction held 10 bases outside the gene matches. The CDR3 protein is CASRHGTSGRSSTDTQYF. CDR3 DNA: TGTGCCAGCAGGCACGGGACTAGCGGGCGCTCTAGCACAGATACGCAGTATTTT.

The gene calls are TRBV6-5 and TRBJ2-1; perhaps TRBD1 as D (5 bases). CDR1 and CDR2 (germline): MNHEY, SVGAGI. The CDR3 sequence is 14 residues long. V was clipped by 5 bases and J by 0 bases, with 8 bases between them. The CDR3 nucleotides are TGTGCCAGCAGTCCAGGGAACTCCTACAATGAGCAGTTCTTC. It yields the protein CASSPGNSYNEQFF.

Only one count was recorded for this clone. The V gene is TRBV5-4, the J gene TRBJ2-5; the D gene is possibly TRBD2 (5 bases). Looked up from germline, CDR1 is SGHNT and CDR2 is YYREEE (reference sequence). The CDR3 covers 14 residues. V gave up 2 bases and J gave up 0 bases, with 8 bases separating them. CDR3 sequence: CASSFGLHQETQYF. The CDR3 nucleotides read TGTGCCAGCAGCTTCGGACTCCACCAAGAGACCCAGTACTTC.

Written as DNA, the CDR3 is TGTGCCAGCAGTTCAACAACTGAAGCTTTCTTT. It translates to CASSSTTEAFF. The chain is built from TRBV28 and TRBJ1-1; D gene ambiguous. The V gene lost 4 bases and the J gene lost 5 bases, with 5 bases spanning the gap. The CDR3 extends over 11 amino acids. The germline V gene encodes CDR1 MDHEN and CDR2 SYDVKM. The full variable domain, with the rest looked up from reference TRBV28 and TRBJ1-1, is DVKVTQSSRYLVKRTGEKVFLECVQDMDHENMFWYRQDPGLGLRLIYFSYDVKMKEKGDIPEGYSVSREKKERFSLILESASTNQTSMYLCASSSTTEAFFGQGTRLTVV.

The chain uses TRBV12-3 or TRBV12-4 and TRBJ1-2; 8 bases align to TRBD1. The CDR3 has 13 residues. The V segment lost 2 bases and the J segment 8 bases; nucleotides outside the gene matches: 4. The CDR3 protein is CASSLTGGYGYTF. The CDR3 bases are TGTGCCAGCAGTTTAACAGGGGGTTACGGCTACACCTTC.

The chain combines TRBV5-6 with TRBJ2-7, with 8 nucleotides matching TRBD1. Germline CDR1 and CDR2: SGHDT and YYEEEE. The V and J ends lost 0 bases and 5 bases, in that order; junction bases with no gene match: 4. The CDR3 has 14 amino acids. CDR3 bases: TGTGCCAGCAGCTTGGGACAGGGGTACCACGAGCAGTACTTC. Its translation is CASSLGQGYHEQYF.

The CDR3 DNA sequence: TGTGCCAGCAGCCCACCCGGGACTCGGGGAAAAGAGACCCAGTACTTC. Protein product: CASSPPGTRGKETQYF. This chain connects TRBV7-9 to TRBJ2-5; possible D gene TRBD2, 6 bases. This CDR3 has 16 amino acids. Germline assignment: CDR1 SEHNR and CDR2 FQNEAQ (reference sequence). V gave up 5 bases and J gave up 3 bases, with 19 bases separating them.

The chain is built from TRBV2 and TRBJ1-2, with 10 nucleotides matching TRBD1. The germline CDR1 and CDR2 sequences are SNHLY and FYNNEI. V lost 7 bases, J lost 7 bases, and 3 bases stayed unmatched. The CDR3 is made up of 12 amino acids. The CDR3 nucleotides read TGTGCCAGCACGAGACAGGGGGCTGGCTACACCTTC. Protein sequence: CASTRQGAGYTF.

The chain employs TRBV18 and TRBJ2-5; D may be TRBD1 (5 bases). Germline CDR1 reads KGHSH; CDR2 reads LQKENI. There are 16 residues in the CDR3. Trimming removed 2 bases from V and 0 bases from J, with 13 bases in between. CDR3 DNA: TGTGCCAGCTCACCAATCCCAGGGCTACACCAAGAGACCCAGTACTTC. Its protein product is CASSPIPGLHQETQYF.

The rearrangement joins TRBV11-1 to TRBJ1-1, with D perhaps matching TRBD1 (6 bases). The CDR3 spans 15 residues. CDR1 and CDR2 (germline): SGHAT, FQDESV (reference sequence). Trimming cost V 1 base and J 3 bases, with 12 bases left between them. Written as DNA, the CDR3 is TGTGCCAGCAGCTTAGGAGGGGGGGCGTACACTGAAGCTTTCTTT. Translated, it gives CASSLGGGAYTEAFF.

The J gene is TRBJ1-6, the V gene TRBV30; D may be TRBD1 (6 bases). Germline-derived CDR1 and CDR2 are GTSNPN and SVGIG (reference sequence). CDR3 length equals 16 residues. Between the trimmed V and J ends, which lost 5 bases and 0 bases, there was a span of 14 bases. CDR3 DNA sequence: TGTGCCTGGGGAGGAACAGGGAGCTCCTATAATTCACCCCTCCACTTT. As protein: CAWGGTGSSYNSPLHF.

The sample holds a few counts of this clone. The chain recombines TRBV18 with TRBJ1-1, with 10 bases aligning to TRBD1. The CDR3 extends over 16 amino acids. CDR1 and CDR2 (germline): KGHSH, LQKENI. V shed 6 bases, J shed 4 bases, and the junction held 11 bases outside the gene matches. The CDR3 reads CASSRETGGSTTEAFF. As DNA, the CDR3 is TGTGCCAGCTCCCGGGAGACAGGGGGCAGTACCACTGAAGCTTTCTTT.

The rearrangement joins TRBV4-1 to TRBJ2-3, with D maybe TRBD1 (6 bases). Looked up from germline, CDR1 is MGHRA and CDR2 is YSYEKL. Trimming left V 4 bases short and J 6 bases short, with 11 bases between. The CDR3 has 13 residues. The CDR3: CASSLERGDTQYF. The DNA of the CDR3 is TGCGCCAGCAGCCTCGAGAGGGGGGATACGCAGTATTTT.

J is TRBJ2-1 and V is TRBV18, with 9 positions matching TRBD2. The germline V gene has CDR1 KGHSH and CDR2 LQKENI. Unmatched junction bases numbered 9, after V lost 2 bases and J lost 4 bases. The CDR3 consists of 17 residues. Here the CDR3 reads CASSPGASGNTYNEQFF. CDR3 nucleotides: TGTGCCAGCTCACCAGGGGCTAGCGGGAATACGTACAATGAGCAGTTCTTC. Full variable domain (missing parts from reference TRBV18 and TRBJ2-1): NAGVMQNPRHLVRRRGQEARLRCSPMKGHSHVYWYRQLPEEGLKFMVYLQKENIIDESGMPKERFSAEFPKEGPSILRIQQVVRGDSAAYFCASSPGASGNTYNEQFFGPGTRLTVL.

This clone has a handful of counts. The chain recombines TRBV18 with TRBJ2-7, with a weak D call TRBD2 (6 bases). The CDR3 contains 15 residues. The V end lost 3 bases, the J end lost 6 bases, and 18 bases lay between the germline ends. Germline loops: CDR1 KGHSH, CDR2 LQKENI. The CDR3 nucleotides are TGTGCCAGCTCACCGCCGGGAGCCGCCCCGGGCGAGCAGTACTTC. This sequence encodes CASSPPGAAPGEQYF.

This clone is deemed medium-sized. CDR3 nucleotide sequence: TGTGCCAGCAGCTTCGACGAGCGGACGCAGTTCTTC. Its protein product is CASSFDERTQFF. V gene TRBV12-1 combines with J gene TRBJ2-1; the table's D call of TRBD2 was not tested on the DNA. TRBV12-1 is recorded as a pseudogene. This CDR3 is built from 12 residues.

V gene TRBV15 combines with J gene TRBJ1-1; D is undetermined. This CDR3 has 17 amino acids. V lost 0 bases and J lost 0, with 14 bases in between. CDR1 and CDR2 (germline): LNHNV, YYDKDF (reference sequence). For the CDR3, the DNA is TGTGCCACCAGCAGAGATCAGCGGGCAGCTATGAACACTGAAGCTTTCTTT. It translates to CATSRDQRAAMNTEAFF.

The CDR3 sequence is CASSQVTGGIVNTEAFF. The CDR3 DNA reads as TGTGCCAGCAGCCAAGTGACAGGGGGGATTGTGAACACTGAAGCTTTCTTT. This chain uses TRBV3-1 (or the pseudogene TRBV3-2) with TRBJ1-1, with TRBD1 matching over 9 bases. Germline CDR1 reads LGHDT; CDR2 reads YNNKEL (reference sequence). The CDR3 runs to 17 residues. Trimming took 1 base from V and 0 from J; bases not matched to a gene: 6.